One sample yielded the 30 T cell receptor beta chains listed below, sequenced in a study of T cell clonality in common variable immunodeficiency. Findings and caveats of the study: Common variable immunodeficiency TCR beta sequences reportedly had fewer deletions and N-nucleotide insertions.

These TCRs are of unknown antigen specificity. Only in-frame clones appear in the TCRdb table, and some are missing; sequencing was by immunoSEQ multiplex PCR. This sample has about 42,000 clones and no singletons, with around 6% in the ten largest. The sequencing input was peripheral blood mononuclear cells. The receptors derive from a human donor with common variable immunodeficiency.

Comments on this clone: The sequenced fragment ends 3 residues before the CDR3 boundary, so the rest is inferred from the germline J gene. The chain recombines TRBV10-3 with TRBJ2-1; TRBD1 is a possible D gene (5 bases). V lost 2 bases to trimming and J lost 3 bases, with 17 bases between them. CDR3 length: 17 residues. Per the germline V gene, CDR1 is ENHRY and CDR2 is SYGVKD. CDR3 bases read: TGTGCCATCAGTGAGGGGGCCGGCCGCCTTGGCTACAATGAG. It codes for CAISEGAGRLGYNE. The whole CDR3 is CAISEGAGRLGYNEQFF.

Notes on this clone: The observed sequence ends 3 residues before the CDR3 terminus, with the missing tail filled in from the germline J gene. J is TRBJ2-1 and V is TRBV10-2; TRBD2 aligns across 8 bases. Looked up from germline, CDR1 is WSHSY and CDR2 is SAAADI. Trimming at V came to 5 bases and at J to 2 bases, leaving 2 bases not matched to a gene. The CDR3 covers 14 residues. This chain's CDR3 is CASSTSGPYNEQFF. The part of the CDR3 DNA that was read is TGCGCCAGCAGTACTAGCGGCCCCTACAATGAG.

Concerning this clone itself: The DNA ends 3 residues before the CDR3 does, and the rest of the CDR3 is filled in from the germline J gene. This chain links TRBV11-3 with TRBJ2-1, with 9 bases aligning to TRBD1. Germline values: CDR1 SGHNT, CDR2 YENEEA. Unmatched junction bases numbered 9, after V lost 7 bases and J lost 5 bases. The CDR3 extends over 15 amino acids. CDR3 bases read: TGTGCCAGCAACTCCGGGACAGGGACGGACAATGAG. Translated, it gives CASNSGTGTDNE. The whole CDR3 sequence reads CASNSGTGTDNEQFF. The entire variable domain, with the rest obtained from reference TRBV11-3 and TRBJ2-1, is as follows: EAGVVQSPRYKIIEKKQPVAFWCNPISGHNTLYWYLQNLGQGPELLIRYENEEAVDDSQLPKDRFSAERLKGVDSTLKIQPAELGDSAVYLCASNSGTGTDNEQFFGPGTRLTVL.

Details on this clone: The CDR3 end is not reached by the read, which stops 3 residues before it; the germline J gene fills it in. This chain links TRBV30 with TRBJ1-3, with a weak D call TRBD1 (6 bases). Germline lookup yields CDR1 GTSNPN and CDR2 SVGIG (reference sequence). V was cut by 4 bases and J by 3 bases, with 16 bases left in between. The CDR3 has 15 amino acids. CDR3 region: CAWTREGGLGNTIYF. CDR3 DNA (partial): TGTGCCTGGACCCGGGAGGGGGGGCTTGGAAACACC.

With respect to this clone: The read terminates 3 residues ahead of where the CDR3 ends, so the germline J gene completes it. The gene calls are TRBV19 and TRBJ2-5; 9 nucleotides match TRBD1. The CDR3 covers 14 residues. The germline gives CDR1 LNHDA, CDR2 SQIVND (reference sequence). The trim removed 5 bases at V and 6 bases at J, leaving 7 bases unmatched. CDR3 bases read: TGTGCCAGTAGTGGCCGGGACAGGGACCAGACC. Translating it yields CASSGRDRDQT. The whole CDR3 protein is CASSGRDRDQTQYF.

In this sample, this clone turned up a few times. The CDR3 is CASTGLTNQPQHF. Partial CDR3 DNA: TGTGCCAGCACCGGACTCACCAATCAGCCC. The chain is built from TRBV2 and TRBJ1-5; D unresolved. The read ends 3 residues shy of where the CDR3 ends; the end is completed using the germline J gene. Germline V CDR1 and CDR2: SNHLY, FYNNEI. The CDR3 extends over 13 amino acids. Trimming cost V 7 bases and J 3 bases, with 10 bases left between them.

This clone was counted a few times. CDR3 DNA (partial): TGTGCCAGTAGTATAGTCCCACAGAGCAATCAGCCC. Translating it yields CASSIVPQSNQP. The whole CDR3 reads CASSIVPQSNQPQHF. J is TRBJ1-5 and V is TRBV19; D gene uncertain. The CDR3 end is not reached by the read, which stops 3 residues before it; the germline J gene fills it in. CDR3 length: 15 residues. CDR1 LNHDA and CDR2 SQIVND come from the germline V gene (reference sequence). V was trimmed by 1 base and J by 1 base, leaving 8 bases between them.

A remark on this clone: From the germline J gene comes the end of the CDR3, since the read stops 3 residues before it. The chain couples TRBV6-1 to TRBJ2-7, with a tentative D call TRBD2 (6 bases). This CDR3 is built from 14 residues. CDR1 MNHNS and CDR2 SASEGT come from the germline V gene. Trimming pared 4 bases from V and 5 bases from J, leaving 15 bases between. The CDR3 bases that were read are TGTGCCAGCAGTGTGGAGGGGCAGCCCCACGAG. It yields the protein CASSVEGQPHE. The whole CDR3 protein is CASSVEGQPHEQYF.

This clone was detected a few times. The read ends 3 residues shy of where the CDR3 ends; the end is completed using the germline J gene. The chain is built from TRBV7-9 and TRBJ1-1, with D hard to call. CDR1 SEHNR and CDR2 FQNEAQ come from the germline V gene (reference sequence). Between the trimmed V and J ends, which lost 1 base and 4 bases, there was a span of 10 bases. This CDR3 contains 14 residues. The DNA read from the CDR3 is TGTGCCAGCAGCTTAGTTCCTCCCGGCACTGAA. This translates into CASSLVPPGTE. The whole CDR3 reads CASSLVPPGTEAFF.

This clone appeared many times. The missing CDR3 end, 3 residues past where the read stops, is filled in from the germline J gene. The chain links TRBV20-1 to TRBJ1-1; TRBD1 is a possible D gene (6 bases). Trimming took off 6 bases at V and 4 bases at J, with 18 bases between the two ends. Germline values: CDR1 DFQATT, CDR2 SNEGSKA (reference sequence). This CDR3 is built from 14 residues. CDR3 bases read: TGCAGTGCACAGGTCGGGGGGCAGGTCACTGAA. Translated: CSAQVGGQVTE. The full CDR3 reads CSAQVGGQVTEAFF.

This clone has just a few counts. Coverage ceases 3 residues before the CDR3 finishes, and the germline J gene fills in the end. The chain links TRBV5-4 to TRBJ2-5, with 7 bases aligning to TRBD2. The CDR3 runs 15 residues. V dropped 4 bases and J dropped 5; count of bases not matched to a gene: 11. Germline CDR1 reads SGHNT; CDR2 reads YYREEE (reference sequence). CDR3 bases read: TGTGCCAGCAGCGACCCTCGGGGGGTTGAGGAGACC. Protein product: CASSDPRGVEET. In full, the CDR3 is CASSDPRGVEETQYF.

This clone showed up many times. The DNA read from the CDR3 is TGTGCCAGCAGCTTAGACGGAGATACG. Protein sequence: CASSLDGDT. The CDR3 reads in full as CASSLDGDTQYF. V and J are TRBV7-2 and TRBJ2-3, with D uncertain. Read sequence stops 3 residues before the CDR3 end, and the germline J gene provides the missing end. The CDR3 spans 12 residues. From germline, CDR1 is SGHTA and CDR2 FQGNSA. V was trimmed by 1 base and J by 5 bases, leaving 4 bases between them.

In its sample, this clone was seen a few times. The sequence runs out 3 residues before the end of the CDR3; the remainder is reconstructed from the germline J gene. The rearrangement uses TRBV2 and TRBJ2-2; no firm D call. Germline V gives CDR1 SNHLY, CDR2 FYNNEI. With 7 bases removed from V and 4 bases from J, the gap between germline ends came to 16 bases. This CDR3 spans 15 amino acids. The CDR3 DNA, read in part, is TGTGCCAGCAAAACATATGACGAGCGCACCGGGGAG. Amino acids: CASKTYDERTGE. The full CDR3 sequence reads CASKTYDERTGELFF.

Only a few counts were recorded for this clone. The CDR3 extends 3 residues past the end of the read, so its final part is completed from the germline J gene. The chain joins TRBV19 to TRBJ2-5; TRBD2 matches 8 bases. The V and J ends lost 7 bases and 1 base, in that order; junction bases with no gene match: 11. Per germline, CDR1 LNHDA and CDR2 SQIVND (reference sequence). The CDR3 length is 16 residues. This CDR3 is CASTSATTSGQETQYF. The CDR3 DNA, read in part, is TGTGCCAGTACCTCCGCAACTACTAGCGGCCAAGAGACC.

The sequenced part of the CDR3 DNA is TGTGCCAGTAGTACCCAGGGCTTCACTAATGAAAAA. Translated: CASSTQGFTNEK. The CDR3 in its entirety is CASSTQGFTNEKLFF. The rearrangement links TRBV19 to TRBJ1-4; weak D call: TRBD1 (5 bases). The read ends 3 residues before the CDR3 terminus; that terminus is restored from the germline J gene. Per the germline V gene, CDR1 is LNHDA and CDR2 is SQIVND (reference sequence). V was cut by 4 bases and J by 2 bases, with 11 bases left in between. CDR3 length: 15 amino acids.

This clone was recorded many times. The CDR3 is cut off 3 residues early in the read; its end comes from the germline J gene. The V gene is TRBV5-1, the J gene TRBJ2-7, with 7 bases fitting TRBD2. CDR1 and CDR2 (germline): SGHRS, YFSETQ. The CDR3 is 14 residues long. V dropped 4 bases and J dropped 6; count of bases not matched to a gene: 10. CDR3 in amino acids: CASSDRDYAGEQYF. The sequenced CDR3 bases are TGCGCCAGCAGCGATCGGGACTACGCGGGCGAG.

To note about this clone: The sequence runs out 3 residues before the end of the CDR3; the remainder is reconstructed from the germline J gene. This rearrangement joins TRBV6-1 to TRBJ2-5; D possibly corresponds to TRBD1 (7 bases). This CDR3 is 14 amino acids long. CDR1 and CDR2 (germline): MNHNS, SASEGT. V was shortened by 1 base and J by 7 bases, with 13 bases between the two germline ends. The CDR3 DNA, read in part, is TGTGCCAGCAGTGAAGTGGGCCAGGGGGGGACC. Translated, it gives CASSEVGQGGT. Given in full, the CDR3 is CASSEVGQGGTQYF.

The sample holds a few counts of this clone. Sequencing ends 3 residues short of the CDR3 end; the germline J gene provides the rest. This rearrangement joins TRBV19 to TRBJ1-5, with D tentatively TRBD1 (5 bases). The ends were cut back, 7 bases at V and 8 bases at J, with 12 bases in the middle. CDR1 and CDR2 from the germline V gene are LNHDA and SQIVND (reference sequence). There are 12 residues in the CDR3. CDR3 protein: CASTGGSKPQHF. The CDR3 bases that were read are TGTGCCAGTACGGGGGGATCTAAGCCC.

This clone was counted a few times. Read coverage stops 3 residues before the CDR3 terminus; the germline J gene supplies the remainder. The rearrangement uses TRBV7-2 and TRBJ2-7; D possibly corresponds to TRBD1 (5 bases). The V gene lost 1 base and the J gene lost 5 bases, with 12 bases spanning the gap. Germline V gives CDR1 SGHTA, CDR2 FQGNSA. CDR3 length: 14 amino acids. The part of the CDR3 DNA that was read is TGTGCCAGCAGCTTAGACTTGGACATCCACGAG. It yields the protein CASSLDLDIHE. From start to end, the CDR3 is CASSLDLDIHEQYF. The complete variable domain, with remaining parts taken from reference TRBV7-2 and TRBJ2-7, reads GAGVSQSPSNKVTEKGKDVELRCDPISGHTALYWYRQSLGQGLEFLIYFQGNSAPDKSGLPSDRFSAERTGGSVSTLTIQRTQQEDSAVYLCASSLDLDIHEQYFGPGTRLTVT.

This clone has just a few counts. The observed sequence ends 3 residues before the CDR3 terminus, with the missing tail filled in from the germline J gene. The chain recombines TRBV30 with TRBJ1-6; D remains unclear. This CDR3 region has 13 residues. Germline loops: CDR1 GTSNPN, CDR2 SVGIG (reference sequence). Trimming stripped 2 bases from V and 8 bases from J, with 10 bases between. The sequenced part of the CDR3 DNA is TGTGCCTGGAGTTCAGACCGGGATTCACCC. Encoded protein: CAWSSDRDSP. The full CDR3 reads CAWSSDRDSPLHF.

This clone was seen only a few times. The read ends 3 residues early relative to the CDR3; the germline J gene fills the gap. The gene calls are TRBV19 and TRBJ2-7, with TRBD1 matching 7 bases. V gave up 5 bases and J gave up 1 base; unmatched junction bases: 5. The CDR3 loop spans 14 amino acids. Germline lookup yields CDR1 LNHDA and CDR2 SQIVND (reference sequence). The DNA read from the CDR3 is TGTGCCAGTAGTGCAGGGGGATTTTCCTACGAG. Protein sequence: CASSAGGFSYE. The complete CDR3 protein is CASSAGGFSYEQYF.

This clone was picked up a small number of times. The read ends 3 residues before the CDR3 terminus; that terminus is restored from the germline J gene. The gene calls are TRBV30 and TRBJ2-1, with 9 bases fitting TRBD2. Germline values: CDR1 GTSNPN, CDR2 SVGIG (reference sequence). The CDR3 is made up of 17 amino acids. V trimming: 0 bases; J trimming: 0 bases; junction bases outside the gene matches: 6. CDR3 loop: CAWSVLGGGASYNEQFF. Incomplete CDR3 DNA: TGTGCCTGGAGTGTACTTGGCGGGGGGGCCTCCTACAATGAG. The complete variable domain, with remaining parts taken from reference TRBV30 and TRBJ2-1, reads SQTIHQWPATLVQPVGSPLSLECTVEGTSNPNLYWYRQAAGRGLQLLFYSVGIGQISSEVPQNLSASRPQDRQFILSSKKLLLSDSGFYLCAWSVLGGGASYNEQFFGPGTRLTVL.

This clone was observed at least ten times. CDR3 protein: CSARVAQGTDTQYF. Partial CDR3 DNA: TGCAGTGCTAGAGTGGCCCAGGGAACAGATACG. This chain joins TRBV20-1 and TRBJ2-3; D perhaps matches TRBD1 (5 bases). The CDR3 end lies 3 residues beyond the end of the read and is filled in from the germline J gene. The length of the CDR3 is 14 residues. Germline V gives CDR1 DFQATT, CDR2 SNEGSKA (reference sequence). The V gene lost 1 base and the J gene lost 3 bases, with 11 bases spanning the gap.

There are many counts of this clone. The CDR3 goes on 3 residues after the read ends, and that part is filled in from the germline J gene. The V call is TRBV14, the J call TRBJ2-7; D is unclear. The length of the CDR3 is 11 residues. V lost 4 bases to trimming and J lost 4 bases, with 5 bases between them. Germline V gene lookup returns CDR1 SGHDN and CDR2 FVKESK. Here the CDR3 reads CASSPGYEQYF. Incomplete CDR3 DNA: TGTGCCAGCAGCCCAGGTTACGAG.

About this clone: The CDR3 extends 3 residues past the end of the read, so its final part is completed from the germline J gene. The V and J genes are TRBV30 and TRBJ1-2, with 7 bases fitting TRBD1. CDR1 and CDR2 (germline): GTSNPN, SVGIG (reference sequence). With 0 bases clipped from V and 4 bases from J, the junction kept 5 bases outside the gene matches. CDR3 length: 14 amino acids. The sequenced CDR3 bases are TGTGCCTGGAGTGTCATACAGGGGATCTATGGC. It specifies CAWSVIQGIYG. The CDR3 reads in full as CAWSVIQGIYGYTF. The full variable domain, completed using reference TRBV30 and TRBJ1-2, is SQTIHQWPATLVQPVGSPLSLECTVEGTSNPNLYWYRQAAGRGLQLLFYSVGIGQISSEVPQNLSASRPQDRQFILSSKKLLLSDSGFYLCAWSVIQGIYGYTFGSGTRLTVV.

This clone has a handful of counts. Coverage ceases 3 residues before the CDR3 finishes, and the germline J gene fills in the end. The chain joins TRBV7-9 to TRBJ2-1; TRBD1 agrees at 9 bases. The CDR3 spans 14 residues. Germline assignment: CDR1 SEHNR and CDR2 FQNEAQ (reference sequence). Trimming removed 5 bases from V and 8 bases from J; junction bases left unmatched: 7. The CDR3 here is CASSVDRGSDEQFF. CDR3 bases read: TGTGCCAGCAGCGTGGACAGGGGCTCGGATGAG.

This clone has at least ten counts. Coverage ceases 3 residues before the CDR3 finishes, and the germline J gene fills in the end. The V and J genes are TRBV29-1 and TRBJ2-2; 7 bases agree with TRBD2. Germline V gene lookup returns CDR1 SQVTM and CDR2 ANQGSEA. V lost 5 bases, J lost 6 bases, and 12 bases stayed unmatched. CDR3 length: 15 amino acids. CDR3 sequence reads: CSVPLNGEGPGELFF. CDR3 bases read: TGCAGCGTTCCCCTGAACGGGGAGGGCCCCGGGGAG.

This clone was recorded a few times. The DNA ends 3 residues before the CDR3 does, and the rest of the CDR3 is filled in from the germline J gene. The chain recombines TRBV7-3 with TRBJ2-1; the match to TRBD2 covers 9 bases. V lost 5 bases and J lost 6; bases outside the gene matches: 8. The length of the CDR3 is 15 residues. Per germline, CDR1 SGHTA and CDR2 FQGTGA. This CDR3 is CASSLGLAWGNEQFF. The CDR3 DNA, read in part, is TGTGCCAGCAGCCTCGGACTAGCGTGGGGCAATGAG.

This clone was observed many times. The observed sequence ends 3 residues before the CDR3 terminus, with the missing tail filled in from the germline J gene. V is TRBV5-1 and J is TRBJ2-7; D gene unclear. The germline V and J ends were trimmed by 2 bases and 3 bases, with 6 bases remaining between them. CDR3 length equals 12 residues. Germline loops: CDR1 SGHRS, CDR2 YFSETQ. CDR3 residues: CASSFEGYEQYF. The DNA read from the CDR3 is TGCGCCAGCAGCTTTGAAGGCTACGAG.

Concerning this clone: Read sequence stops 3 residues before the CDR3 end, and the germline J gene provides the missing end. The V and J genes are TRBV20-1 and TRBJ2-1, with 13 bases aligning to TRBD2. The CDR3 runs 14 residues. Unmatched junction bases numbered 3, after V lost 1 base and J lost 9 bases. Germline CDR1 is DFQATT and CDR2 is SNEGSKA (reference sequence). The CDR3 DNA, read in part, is TGCAGTGCTAGAGCACTAGCGGGAGGGAGTGAG. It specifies CSARALAGGSE. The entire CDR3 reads CSARALAGGSEQFF.